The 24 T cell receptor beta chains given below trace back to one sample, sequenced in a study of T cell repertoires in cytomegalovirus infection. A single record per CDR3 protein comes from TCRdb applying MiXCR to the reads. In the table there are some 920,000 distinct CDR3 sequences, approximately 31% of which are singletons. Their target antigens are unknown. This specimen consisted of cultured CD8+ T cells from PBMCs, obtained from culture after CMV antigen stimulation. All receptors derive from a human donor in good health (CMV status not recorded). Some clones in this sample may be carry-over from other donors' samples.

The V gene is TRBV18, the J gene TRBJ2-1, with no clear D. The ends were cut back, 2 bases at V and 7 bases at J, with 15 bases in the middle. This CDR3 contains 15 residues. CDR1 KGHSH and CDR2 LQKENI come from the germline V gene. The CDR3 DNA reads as TGTGCCAGCTCACCATTGGGTGTTTTAAGGAATGAGCAGTTCTTC. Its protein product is CASSPLGVLRNEQFF. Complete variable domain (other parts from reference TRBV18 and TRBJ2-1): NAGVMQNPRHLVRRRGQEARLRCSPMKGHSHVYWYRQLPEEGLKFMVYLQKENIIDESGMPKERFSAEFPKEGPSILRIQQVVRGDSAAYFCASSPLGVLRNEQFFGPGTRLTVL.

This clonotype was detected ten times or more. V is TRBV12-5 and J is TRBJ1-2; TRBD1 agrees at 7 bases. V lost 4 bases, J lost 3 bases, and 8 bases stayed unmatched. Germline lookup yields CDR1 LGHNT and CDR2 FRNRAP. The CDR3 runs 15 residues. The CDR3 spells CASGSFEGADYGYTF. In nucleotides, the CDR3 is TGTGCTAGTGGTTCCTTCGAGGGGGCGGACTATGGCTACACCTTC.

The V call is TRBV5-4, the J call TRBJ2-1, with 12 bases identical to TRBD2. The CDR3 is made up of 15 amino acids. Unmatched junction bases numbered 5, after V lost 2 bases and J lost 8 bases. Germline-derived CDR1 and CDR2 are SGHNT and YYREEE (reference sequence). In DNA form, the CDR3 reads TGTGCCAGCAGCTTTTGGACTAGCGGGATCGATGAGCAGTTCTTC. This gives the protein CASSFWTSGIDEQFF.

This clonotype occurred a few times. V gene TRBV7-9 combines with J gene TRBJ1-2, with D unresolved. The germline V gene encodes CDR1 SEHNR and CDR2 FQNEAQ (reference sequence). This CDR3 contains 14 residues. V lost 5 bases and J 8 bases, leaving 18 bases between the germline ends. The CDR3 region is CASSPKVGISGYTF. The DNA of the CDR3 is TGTGCCAGCAGCCCAAAGGTTGGGATCAGCGGCTACACCTTC.

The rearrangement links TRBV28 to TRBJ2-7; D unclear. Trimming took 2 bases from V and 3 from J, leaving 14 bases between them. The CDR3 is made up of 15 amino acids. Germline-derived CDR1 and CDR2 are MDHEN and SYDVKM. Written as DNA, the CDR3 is TGTGCCAGCAGTTTAAGTCTTAGCTCCGACTACGAGCAGTACGTC. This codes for CASSLSLSSDYEQYV.

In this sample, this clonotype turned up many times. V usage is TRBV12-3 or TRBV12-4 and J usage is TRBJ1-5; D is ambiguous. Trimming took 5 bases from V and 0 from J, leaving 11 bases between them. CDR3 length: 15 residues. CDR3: CASSPMGYSNQPQHF. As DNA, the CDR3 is TGTGCCAGCAGTCCGATGGGATATAGCAATCAGCCCCAGCATTTT.

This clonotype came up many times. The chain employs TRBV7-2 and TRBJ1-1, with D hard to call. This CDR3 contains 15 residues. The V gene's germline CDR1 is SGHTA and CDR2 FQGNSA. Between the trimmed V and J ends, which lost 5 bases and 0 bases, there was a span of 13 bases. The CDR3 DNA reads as TGTGCCAGCAGCCTCAAACGGGTCCTGAACACTGAAGCTTTCTTT. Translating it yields CASSLKRVLNTEAFF.

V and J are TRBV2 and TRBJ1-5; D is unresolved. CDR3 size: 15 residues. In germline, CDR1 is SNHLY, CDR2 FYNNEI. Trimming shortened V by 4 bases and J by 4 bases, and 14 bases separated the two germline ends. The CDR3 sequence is CASSAGRAKNQPQHF. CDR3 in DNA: TGTGCCAGCAGTGCGGGAAGGGCCAAGAATCAGCCCCAGCATTTT.

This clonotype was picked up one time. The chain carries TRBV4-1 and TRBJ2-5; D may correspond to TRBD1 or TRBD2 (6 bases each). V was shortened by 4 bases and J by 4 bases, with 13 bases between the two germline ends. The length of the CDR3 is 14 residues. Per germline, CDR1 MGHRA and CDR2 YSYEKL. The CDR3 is CASSPSWGAETQYF. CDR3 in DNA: TGCGCCAGCAGCCCTAGCTGGGGGGCAGAGACCCAGTACTTC.

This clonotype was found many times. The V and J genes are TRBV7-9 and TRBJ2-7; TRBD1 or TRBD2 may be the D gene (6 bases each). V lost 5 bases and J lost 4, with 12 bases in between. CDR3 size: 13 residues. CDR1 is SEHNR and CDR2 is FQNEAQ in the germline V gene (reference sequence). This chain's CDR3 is CASSPRDKYEQYV. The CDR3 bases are TGTGCCAGCAGCCCGCGGGACAAGTACGAGCAGTACGTC.

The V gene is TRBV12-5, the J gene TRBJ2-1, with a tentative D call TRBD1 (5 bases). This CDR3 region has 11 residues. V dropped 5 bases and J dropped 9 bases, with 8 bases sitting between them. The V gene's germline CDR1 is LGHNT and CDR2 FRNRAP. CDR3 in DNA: TGTGCTAGTGGTCCTAGGGGTGAGCAGTTCTTC. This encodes CASGPRGEQFF.

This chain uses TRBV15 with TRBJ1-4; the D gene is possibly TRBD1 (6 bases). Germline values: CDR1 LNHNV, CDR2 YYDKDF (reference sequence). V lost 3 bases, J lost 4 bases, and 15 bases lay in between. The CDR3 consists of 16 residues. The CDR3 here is CATSSSEGGYNEKLFF. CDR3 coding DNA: TGTGCCACCAGCAGTTCCGAGGGGGGATATAATGAAAAACTGTTTTTT.

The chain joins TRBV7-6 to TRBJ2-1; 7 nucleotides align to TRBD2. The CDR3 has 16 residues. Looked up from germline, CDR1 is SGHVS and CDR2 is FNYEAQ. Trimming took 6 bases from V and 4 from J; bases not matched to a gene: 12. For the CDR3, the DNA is TGTGCCAGCAGGGCTTTTGACGGGGGGTATTACAATGAGCAGTTCTTC. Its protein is CASRAFDGGYYNEQFF.

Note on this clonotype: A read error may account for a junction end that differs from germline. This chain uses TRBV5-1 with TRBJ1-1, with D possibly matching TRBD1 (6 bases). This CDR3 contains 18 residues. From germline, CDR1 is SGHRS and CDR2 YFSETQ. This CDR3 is CASNLELQGRNPNTEAFF. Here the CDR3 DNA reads TGCGCCAGCAACTTGGAACTCCAGGGGCGCAACCCGAACACTGAAGCTTTCTTT.

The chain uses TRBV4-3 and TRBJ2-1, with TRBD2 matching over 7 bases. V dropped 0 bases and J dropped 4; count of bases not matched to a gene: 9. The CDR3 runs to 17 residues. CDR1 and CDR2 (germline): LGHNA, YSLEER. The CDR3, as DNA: TGCGCCAGCAGCCAAGACCCAGCCAGCGGGGATTACAATGAGCAGTTCTTC. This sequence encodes CASSQDPASGDYNEQFF.

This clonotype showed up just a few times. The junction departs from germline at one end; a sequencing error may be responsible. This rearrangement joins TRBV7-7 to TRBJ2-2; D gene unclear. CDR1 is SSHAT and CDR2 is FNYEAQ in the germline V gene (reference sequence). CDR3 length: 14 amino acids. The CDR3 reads CASSLARYTGELFF. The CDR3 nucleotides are TGTGCTAGCAGCTTAGCACGGTACACCGGGGAGCTGTTTTTT.

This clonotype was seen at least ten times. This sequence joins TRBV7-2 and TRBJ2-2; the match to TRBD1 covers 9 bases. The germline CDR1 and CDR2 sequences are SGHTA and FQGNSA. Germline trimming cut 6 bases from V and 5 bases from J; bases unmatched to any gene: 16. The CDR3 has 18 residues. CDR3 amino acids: CASSIIDYRDRATGELFF. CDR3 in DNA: TGTGCCAGCAGTATTATCGATTACCGGGACAGGGCTACCGGGGAGCTGTTTTTT.

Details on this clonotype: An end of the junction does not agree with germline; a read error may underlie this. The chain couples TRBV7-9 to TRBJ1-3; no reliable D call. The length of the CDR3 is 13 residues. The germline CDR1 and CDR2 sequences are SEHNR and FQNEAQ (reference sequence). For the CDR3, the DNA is TGTGTCAGCAGCCACGGAGGGGGAAACACCATATATTTT. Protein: CVSSHGGGNTIYF. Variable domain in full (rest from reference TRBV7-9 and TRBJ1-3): DTGVSQNPRHKITKRGQNVTFRCDPISEHNRLYWYRQTLGQGPEFLTYFQNEAQLEKSRLLSDRFSAERPKGSFSTLEIQRTEQGDSAMYLCVSSHGGGNTIYFGEGSWLTVV.

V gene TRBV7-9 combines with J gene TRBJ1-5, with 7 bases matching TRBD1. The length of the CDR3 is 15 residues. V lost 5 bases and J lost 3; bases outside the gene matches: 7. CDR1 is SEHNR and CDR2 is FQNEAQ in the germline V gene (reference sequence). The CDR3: CASSPGTAYNQPQHF. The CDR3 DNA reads TGTGCCAGCAGCCCAGGGACAGCCTACAATCAGCCCCAGCATTTT.

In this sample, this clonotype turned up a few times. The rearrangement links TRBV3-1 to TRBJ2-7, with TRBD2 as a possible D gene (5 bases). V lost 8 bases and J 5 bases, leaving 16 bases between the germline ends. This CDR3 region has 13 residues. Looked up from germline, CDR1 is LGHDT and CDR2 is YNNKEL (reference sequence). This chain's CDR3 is CASGLVIGDEQYF. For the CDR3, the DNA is TGTGCCAGCGGACTTGTGATTGGGGACGAGCAGTACTTC.

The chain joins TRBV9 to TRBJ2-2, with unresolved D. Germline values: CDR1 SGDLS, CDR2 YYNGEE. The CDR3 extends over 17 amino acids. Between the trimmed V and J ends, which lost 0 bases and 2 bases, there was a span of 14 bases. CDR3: CASSVAVKGRNTGELFF. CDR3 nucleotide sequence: TGTGCCAGCAGCGTAGCCGTAAAGGGCAGAAACACCGGGGAGCTGTTTTTT.

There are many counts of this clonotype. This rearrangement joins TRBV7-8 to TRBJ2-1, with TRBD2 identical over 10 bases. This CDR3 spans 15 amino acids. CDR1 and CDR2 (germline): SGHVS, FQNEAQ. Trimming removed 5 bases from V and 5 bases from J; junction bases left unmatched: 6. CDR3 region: CASSRSGGRNNEQFF. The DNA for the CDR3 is TGTGCCAGCAGCCGTAGCGGGGGGCGTAACAATGAGCAGTTCTTC.

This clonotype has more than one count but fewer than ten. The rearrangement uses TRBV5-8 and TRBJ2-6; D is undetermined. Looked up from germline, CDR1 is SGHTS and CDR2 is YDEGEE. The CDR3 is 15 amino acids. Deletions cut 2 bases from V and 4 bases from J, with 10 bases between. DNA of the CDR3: TGTGCCAGCAGCTTTTATATATTAGGGGCCAACGTCCTGACTTTC. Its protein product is CASSFYILGANVLTF.

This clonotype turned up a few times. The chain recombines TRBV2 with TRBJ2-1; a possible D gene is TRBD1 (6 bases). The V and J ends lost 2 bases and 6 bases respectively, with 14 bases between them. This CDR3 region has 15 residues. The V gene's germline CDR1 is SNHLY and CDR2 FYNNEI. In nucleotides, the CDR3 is TGTGCCAGCAGTGAAAGCAGGGGAAGAGGCAATGAGCAGTTCTTC. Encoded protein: CASSESRGRGNEQFF. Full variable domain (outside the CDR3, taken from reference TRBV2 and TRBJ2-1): EPEVTQTPSHQVTQMGQEVILRCVPISNHLYFYWYRQILGQKVEFLVSFYNNEISEKSEIFDDQFSVERPDGSNFTLKIRSTKLEDSAMYFCASSESRGRGNEQFFGPGTRLTVL.